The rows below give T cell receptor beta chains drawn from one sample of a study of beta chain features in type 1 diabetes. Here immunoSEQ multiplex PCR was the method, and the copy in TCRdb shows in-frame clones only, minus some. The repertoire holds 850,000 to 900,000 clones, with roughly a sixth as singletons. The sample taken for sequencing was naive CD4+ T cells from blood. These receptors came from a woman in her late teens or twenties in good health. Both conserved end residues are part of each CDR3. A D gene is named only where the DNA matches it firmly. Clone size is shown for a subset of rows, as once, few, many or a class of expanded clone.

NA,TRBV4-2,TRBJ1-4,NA,TGTGCCAGCAGCCAAGATACACAGGGACTAAATGAAAAACTGTTTTTT,CASSQDTQGLNEKLFF
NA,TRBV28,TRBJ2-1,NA,TGTGCCAGCAGTGCAAGGTTGGCGACCGCTTTCTTC,CASSARLATAFF
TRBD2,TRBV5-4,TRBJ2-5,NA,TGTGCCAGCAGCTTGTTCCCGATGAGGGGAGGGTCGGTAGAGACCCAGTACTTC,CASSLFPMRGGSVETQYF
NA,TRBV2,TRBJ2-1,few,TGTGCCAGCACAGGAATCACAAGCAGGAATGAGCAGTTCTTC,CASTGITSRNEQFF
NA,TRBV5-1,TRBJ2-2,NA,TGCGCCAGCAGCTTGGACGTCTCGAACACCGGGGAGCTGTTTTTT,CASSLDVSNTGELFF
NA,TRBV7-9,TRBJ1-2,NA,TGTGCCAGCAGCGATTACACCACCGCAGGCTACACCTTC,CASSDYTTAGYTF
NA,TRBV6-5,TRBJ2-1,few,TGTGCCAGCAGTTCCCCGGGACTCTTCGGGGATGAGCAGTTCTTC,CASSSPGLFGDEQFF
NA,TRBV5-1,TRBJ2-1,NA,TGCGCCAGCACCTCCGATCTGGAGTCGAAACAGTTCTTC,CASTSDLESKQFF
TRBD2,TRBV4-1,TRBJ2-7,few,TGCGCCAGCAGCCAAGATCCGGGACTAGACGAGCAGTACTTC,CASSQDPGLDEQYF
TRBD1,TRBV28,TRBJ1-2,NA,TGTGCCAGCAGTTTACAGGGGGCCTATGGCTACACCTTC,CASSLQGAYGYTF
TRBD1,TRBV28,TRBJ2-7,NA,TGTGCCAGCAGGAACTCCGGGACAGGGCCCTACGAGCAGTACTTC,CASRNSGTGPYEQYF
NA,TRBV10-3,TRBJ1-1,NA,TGTGCCATCAGTGGGGCCAGCTATATCGGTGAAGCTTTCTTT,CAISGASYIGEAFF
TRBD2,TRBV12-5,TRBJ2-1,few,TGTGCTAGTGCGACTAGCGTCGGTGAGCAGTTCTTC,CASATSVGEQFF
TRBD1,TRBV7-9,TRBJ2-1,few,TGTGCCAGCAGCAACGGACAGGGAATCATAACCCACTACAATGAGCAGTTCTTC,CASSNGQGIITHYNEQFF
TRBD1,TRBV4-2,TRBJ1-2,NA,TGTGCCAGCAGCACTGCAGGACAGGGCCTTTATGGCTACACCTTC,CASSTAGQGLYGYTF
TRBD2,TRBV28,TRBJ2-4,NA,TGTGCCAGCAGTTCAAGTCTAGCGGGGTGGGAAAACATTCAGTACTTC,CASSSSLAGWENIQYF
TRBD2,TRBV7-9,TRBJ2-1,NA,TGTGCCAGCAGCTTAACTAGCGGGAGACTATACAATGAGCAGTTCTTC,CASSLTSGRLYNEQFF
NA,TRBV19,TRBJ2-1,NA,TGTGCCAGTAGTATCCGGCAGGGGAGTAGTGAGCAGTTCTTC,CASSIRQGSSEQFF
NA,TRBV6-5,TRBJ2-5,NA,TGTGCCAGCAGTTACTCAGTTGGGCAGCAAGAGACCCAGTACTTC,CASSYSVGQQETQYF
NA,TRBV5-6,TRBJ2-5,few,TGTGCCAGCAGCTGGGCCCCGGCGGGCAGACAAGAGACCCAGTACTTC,CASSWAPAGRQETQYF
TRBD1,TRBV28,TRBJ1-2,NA,TGTGCCAGCAGTAGCGCAGGGGGCGCCTGGGGCTACACCTTC,CASSSAGGAWGYTF
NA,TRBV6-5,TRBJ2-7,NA,TGTGCCAGCAGTTACTCGCGCAGCGCCTACGAGCAGTACTTC,CASSYSRSAYEQYF
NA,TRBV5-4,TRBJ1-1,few,TGTGCCAGCAGCTCCAAGGACAGTGAAGCTTTCTTT,CASSSKDSEAFF
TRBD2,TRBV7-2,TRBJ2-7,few,TGTGCCAGCAGCTTAGTGGGAGGGGAGGCTTACGAGCAGTACTTC,CASSLVGGEAYEQYF
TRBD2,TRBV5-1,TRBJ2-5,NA,TGCGCCAGCAGCTTTGGTACTAGCGGAATAAAATGGGAGACCCAGTACTTC,CASSFGTSGIKWETQYF
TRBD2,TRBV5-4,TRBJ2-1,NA,TGTGCCAGCAGCTTGCCGACTAGCGGGAGCACCTCCTACAATGAGCAGTTCTTC,CASSLPTSGSTSYNEQFF
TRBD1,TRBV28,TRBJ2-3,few,TGTGCCAGCAGTATTACAGCAGGGGGCCCCTACACAGATACGCAGTATTTT,CASSITAGGPYTDTQYF
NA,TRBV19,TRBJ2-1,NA,TGTGCCAGTAGTAAACAATACCTAGCTAGCTCCTACAATGAGCAGTTCTTC,CASSKQYLASSYNEQFF
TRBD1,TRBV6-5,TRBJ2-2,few,TGTGCCAGCAGTCCACAGGGGGTTAACACCGGGGAGCTGTTTTTT,CASSPQGVNTGELFF
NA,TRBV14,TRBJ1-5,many,TGTGCCAGCAGCCAAGGGTTTGATCAGCCCCAGCATTTT,CASSQGFDQPQHF
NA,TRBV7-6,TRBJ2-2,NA,TGTGCCAGCAGCTTTCGGTGGGGGGAGCTGTTTTTT,CASSFRWGELFF
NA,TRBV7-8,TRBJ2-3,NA,TGTGCCAGCAGCACAGGAGCAGGACGGGAACATACGCAGTATTTT,CASSTGAGREHTQYF
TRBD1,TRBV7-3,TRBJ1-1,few,TGTGCCAGCAGCGTAGACAGGGAGTTAGAAGCTTTCTTT,CASSVDRELEAFF